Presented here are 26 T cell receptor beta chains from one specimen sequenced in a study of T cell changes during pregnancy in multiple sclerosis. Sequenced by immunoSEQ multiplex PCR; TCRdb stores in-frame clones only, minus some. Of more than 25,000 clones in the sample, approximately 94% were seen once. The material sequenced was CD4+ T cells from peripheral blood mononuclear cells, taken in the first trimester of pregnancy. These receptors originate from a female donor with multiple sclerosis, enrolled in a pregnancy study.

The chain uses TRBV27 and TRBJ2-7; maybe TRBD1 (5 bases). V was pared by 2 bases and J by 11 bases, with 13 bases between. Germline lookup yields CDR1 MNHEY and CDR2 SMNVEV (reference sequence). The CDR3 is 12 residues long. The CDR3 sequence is CASSLRQGKKYF. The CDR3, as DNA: TGTGCCAGCAGTTTAAGGCAGGGTAAGAAGTACTTC.

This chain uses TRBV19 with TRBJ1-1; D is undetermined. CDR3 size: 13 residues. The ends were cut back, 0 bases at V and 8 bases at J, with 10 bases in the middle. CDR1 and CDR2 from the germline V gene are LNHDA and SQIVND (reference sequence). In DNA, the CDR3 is TGTGCCAGTAGTATAGATACCAGGTTAGAAGCTTTCTTT. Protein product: CASSIDTRLEAFF.

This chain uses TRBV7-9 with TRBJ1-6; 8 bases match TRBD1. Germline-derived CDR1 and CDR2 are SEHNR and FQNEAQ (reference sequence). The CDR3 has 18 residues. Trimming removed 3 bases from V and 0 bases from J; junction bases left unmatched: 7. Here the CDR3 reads CASSFSSQGASYNSPLHF. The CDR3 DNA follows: TGTGCCAGCAGCTTTTCGAGCCAGGGGGCCTCCTATAATTCACCCCTCCACTTT.

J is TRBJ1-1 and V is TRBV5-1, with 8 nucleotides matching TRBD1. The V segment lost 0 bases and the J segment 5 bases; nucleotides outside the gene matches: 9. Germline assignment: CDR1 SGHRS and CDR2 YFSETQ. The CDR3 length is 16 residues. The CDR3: CASSLGFGQGETEAFF. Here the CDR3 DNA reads TGCGCCAGCAGCTTGGGATTTGGACAGGGAGAAACTGAAGCTTTCTTT.

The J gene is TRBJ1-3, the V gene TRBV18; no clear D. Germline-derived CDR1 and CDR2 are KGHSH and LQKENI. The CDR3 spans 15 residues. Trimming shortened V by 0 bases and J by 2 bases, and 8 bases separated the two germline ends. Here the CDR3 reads CASSPPYRAGNTIYF. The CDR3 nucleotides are TGTGCCAGCTCACCACCGTACCGGGCTGGAAACACCATATATTTT. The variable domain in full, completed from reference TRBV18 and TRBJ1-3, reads NAGVMQNPRHLVRRRGQEARLRCSPMKGHSHVYWYRQLPEEGLKFMVYLQKENIIDESGMPKERFSAEFPKEGPSILRIQQVVRGDSAAYFCASSPPYRAGNTIYFGEGSWLTVV.

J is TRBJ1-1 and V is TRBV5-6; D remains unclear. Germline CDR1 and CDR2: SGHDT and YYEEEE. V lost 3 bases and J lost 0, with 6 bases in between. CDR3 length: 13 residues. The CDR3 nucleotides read TGTGCCAGCAGCTGGGCCCTGAACACTGAAGCTTTCTTT. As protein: CASSWALNTEAFF.

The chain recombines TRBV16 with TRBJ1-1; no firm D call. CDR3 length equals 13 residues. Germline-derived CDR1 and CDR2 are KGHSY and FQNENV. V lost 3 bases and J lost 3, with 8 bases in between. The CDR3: CASSHMEDTEAFF. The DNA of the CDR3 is TGTGCCAGCAGCCATATGGAGGACACTGAAGCTTTCTTT.

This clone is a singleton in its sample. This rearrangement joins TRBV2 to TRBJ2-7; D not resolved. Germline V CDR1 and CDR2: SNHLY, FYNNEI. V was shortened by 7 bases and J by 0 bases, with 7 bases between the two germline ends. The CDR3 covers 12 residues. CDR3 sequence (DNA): TGTGCCAGCAAAACTGACTCCTACGAGCAGTACTTC. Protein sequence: CASKTDSYEQYF. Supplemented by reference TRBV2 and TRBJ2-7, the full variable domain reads EPEVTQTPSHQVTQMGQEVILRCVPISNHLYFYWYRQILGQKVEFLVSFYNNEISEKSEIFDDQFSVERPDGSNFTLKIRSTKLEDSAMYFCASKTDSYEQYFGPGTRLTVT.

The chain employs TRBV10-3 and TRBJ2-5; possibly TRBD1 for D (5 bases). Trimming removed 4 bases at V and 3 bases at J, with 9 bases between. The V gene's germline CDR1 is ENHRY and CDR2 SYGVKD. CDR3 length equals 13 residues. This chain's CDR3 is CAISVQGKETQYF. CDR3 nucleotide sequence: TGTGCCATCAGTGTCCAGGGCAAAGAGACCCAGTACTTC.

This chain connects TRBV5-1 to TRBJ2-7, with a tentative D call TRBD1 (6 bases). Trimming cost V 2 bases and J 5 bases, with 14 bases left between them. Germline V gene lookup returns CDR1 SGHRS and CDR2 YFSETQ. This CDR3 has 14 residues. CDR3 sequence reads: CASSLQGPLNEQYF. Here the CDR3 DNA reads TGCGCCAGCAGCTTACAGGGCCCCCTAAACGAGCAGTACTTC.

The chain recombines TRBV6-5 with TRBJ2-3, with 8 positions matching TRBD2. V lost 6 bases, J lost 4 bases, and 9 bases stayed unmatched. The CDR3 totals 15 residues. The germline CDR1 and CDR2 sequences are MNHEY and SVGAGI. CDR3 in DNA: TGTGCCAGCAGCTGGAGCGGGGGCTTCTCAGATACGCAGTATTTT. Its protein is CASSWSGGFSDTQYF.

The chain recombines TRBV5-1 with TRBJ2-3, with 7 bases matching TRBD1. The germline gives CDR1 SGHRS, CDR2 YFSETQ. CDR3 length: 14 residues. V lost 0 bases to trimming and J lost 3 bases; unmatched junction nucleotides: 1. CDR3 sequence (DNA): TGCGCCAGCAGCTTGGGGACAGGTACAGATACGCAGTATTTT. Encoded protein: CASSLGTGTDTQYF.

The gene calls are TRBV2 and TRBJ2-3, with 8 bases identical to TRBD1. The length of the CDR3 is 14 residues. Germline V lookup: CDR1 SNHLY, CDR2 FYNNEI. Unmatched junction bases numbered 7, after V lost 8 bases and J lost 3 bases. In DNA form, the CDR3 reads TGTGCCAGCGTCGGGACAGGTAGAACAGATACGCAGTATTTT. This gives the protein CASVGTGRTDTQYF. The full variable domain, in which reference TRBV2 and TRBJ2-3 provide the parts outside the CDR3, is EPEVTQTPSHQVTQMGQEVILRCVPISNHLYFYWYRQILGQKVEFLVSFYNNEISEKSEIFDDQFSVERPDGSNFTLKIRSTKLEDSAMYFCASVGTGRTDTQYFGPGTRLTVL.

Here the CDR3 reads CATSSIGQAGSYEQYF. CDR3 DNA: TGTGCCACCAGCAGTATAGGACAAGCCGGGTCCTACGAGCAGTACTTC. The V and J genes are TRBV15 and TRBJ2-7; the D gene is possibly TRBD1 (5 bases). CDR1 and CDR2 (germline): LNHNV, YYDKDF (reference sequence). This CDR3 comprises 16 residues. With 3 bases removed from V and 1 base from J, the gap between germline ends came to 16 bases.

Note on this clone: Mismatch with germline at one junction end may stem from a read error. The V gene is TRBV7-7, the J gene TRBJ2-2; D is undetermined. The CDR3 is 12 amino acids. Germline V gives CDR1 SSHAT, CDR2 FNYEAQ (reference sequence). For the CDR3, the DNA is TGTGCTAGCAGCCCTCTTCCCGGGGAGCTGTTTTTT. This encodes CASSPLPGELFF.

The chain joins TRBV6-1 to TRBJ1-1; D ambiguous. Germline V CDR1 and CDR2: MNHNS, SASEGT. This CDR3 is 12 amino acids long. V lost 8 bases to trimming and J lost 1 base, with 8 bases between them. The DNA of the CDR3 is TGTGCCAGCGGGAGGTCGAACACTGAAGCTTTCTTT. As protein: CASGRSNTEAFF.

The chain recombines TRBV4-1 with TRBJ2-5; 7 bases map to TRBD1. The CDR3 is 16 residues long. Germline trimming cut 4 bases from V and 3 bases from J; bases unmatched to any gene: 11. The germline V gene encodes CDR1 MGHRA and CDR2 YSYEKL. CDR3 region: CASSLGLGGGEETQYF. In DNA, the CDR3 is TGCGCCAGCAGCCTGGGGTTAGGGGGCGGAGAAGAGACCCAGTACTTC.

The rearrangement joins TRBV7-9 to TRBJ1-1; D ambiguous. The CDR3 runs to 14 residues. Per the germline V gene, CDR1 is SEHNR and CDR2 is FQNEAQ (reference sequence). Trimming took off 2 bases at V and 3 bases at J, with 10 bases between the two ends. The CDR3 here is CASSLPGGDTEAFF. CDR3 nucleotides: TGTGCCAGCAGCTTACCAGGAGGAGACACTGAAGCTTTCTTT.

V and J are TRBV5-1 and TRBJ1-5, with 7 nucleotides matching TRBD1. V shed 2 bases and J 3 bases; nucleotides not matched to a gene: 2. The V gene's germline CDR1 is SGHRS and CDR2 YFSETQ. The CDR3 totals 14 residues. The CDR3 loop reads CASSLGGPNQPQHF. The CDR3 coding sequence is TGCGCCAGCAGCTTAGGGGGCCCCAATCAGCCCCAGCATTTT.

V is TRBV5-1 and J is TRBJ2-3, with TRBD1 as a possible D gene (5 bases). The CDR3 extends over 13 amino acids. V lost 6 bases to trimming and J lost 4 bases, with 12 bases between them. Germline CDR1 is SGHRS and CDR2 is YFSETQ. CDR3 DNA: TGCGCCAGCACAAACCAGGGCGCAGATACGCAGTATTTT. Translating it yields CASTNQGADTQYF.

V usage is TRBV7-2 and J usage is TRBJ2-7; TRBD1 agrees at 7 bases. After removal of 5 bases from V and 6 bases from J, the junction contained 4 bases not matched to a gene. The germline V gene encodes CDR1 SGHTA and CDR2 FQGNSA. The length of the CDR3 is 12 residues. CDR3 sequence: CASSPTGIEQYF. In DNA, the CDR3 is TGTGCCAGCAGCCCGACAGGGATCGAGCAGTACTTC. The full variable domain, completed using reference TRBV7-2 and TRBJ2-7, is GAGVSQSPSNKVTEKGKDVELRCDPISGHTALYWYRQSLGQGLEFLIYFQGNSAPDKSGLPSDRFSAERTGGSVSTLTIQRTQQEDSAVYLCASSPTGIEQYFGPGTRLTVT.

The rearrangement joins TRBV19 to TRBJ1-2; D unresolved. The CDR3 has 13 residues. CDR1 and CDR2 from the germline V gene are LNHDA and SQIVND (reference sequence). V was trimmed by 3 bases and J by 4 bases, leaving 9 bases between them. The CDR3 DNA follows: TGTGCCAGTAGTATTGTGGGCAGCTATGGCTACACCTTC. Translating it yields CASSIVGSYGYTF.

The CDR3 sequence: CSVGTGLQETQYF. The CDR3 coding sequence is TGCAGCGTGGGAACAGGCCTCCAAGAGACCCAGTACTTC. The gene calls are TRBV29-1 and TRBJ2-5; the D gene is possibly TRBD1 (5 bases). Trimming cost V 6 bases and J 1 base, with 12 bases left between them. This CDR3 spans 13 amino acids. The V gene's germline CDR1 is SQVTM and CDR2 ANQGSEA.

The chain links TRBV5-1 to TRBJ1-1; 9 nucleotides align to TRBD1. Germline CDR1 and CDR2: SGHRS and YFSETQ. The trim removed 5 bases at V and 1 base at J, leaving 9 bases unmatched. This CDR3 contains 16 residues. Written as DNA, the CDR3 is TGCGCCAGCAGTAACAGGGGGCCTCCGACGAACACTGAAGCTTTCTTT. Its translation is CASSNRGPPTNTEAFF.

CDR3 nucleotides: TGTGCCAGCAGCATCCAGGGTTATGGCTACACCTTC. Protein product: CASSIQGYGYTF. This chain connects TRBV7-2 to TRBJ1-2; TRBD1 is a possible D gene (5 bases). The CDR3 runs to 12 residues. The germline CDR1 and CDR2 sequences are SGHTA and FQGNSA. V lost 5 bases, J lost 5 bases, and 9 bases lay in between.

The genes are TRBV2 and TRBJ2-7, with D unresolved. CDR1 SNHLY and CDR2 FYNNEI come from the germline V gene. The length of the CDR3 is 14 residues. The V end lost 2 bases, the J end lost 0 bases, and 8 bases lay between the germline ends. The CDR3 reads CASSENRDSYEQYF. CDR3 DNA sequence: TGTGCCAGCAGTGAAAACAGAGACTCCTACGAGCAGTACTTC.